This T cell receptor (beta chain) is drawn from a study of blood T cell repertoires in COVID-19. In assigning cohorts, the study relied on participant-reported clinical history. This clone was seen repeatedly, ten times or more. Per the original data handling: Amplification of reference gene primers was used by the study to estimate nucleated cell counts. Repertoires were generated with immunoSEQ multiplex PCR, while TCRdb's copy carries only in-frame clones and drops some. That table supplies the V and J calls and clone size; D and trimming were determined from the DNA. The sample records hundreds of thousands of clones, 87% being singletons. Material: PBMCs or T cells enriched from blood (not recorded which). The TCR originated in a man between 40 and 49 years old in a cohort exposed to, infected with or recovered from COVID-19 (not recorded which).

CDR3: CASSLGGVQETQYF. CDR3 DNA: TGCGCCAGCAGTCTTGGCGGAGTCCAAGAGACCCAGTACTTC. The chain joins TRBV5-1 to TRBJ2-5; D call uncertain. Looked up from germline, CDR1 is SGHRS and CDR2 is YFSETQ. Trimming shortened V by 5 bases and J by 1 base, and 12 bases separated the two germline ends. This CDR3 has 14 residues.